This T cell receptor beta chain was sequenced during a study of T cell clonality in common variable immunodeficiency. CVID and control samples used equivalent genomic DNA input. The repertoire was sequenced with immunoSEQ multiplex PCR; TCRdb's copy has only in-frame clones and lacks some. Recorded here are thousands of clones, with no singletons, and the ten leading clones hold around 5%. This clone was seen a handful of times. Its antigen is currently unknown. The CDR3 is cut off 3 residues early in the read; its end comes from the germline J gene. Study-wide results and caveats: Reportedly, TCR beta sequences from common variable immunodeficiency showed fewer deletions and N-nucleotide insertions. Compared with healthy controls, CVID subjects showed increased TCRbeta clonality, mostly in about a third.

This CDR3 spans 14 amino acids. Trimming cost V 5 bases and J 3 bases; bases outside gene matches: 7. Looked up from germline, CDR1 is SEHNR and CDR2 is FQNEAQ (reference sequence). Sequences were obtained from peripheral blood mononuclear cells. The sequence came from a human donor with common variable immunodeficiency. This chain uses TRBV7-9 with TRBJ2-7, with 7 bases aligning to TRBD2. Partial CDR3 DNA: TGTGCCAGCAGCAAAAGCGGGGAGGGCTACGAG. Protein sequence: CASSKSGEGYE. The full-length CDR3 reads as CASSKSGEGYEQYF.